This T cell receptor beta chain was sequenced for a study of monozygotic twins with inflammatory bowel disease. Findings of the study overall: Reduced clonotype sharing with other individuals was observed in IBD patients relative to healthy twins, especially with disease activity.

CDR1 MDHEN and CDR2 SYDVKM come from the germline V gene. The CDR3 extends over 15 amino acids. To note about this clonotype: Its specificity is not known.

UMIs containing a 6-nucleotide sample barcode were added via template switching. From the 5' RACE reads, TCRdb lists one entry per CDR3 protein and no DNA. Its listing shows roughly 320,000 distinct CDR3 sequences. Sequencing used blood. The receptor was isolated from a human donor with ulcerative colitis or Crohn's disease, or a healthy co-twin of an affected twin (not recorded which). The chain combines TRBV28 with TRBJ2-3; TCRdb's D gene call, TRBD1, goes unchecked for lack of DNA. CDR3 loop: CASSSRGVDTDTQYF.